Each of the 19 T cell receptor beta chains below was sequenced from the same sample in a study of blood T cells in healthy people across ages. A second PCR, run for roughly 7 to 12 cycles, used a sample-barcoded 5' primer plus a J-beta primer mix. Using its own MiXCR run on the 5' RACE reads, TCRdb lists one record per CDR3 protein. Of hundreds of thousands of distinct CDR3 sequences listed, roughly 49% are singletons. The source material was blood. The receptors derive from a woman in her sixties or seventies in good health.

V gene TRBV2 combines with J gene TRBJ1-4; D not certain. The V end was cut by 5 bases, the J end by 8 bases, with 15 bases between. Germline V gene lookup returns CDR1 SNHLY and CDR2 FYNNEI. This CDR3 contains 14 residues. This CDR3 is CASSYRARREKLFF. The CDR3 DNA is TGTGCCAGCAGTTACCGGGCCCGAAGGGAAAAACTGTTTTTT.

In its sample, this clonotype was seen a few times. The chain couples TRBV6-2 or TRBV6-3 to TRBJ2-4; 7 nucleotides line up with TRBD1. CDR1 and CDR2 (germline): MNHEY, SVGEGT. The V segment lost 2 bases and the J segment 9 bases; nucleotides outside the gene matches: 7. CDR3 length equals 14 residues. In DNA form, the CDR3 reads TGTGCCAGCAGTTACCCATCGACAGGGACCATTCAGTACTTC. Its translation is CASSYPSTGTIQYF.

The gene calls are TRBV20-1 and TRBJ2-3, with TRBD2 matching 7 bases. V was clipped by 3 bases and J by 4 bases; unmatched bases: 10. The CDR3 length is 15 residues. Germline CDR1 DFQATT, CDR2 SNEGSKA (reference sequence). The CDR3 protein is CSARDAGEGSDTQYF. CDR3 DNA: TGCAGTGCTAGGGACGCGGGAGAGGGATCAGATACGCAGTATTTT.

The chain links TRBV5-1 to TRBJ2-7; no firm D call. Trimming took off 4 bases at V and 4 bases at J, with 15 bases between the two ends. CDR1 and CDR2 from the germline V gene are SGHRS and YFSETQ. The CDR3 loop spans 14 amino acids. CDR3 bases: TGCGCCAGCAGCCCCGACGCCAAAGAGTACGAGCAGTACTTC. This codes for CASSPDAKEYEQYF. Combining the CDR3 with reference TRBV5-1 and TRBJ2-7 gives the whole variable domain KAGVTQTPRYLIKTRGQQVTLSCSPISGHRSVSWYQQTPGQGLQFLFEYFSETQRNKGNFPGRFSGRQFSNSRSEMNVSTLELGDSALYLCASSPDAKEYEQYFGPGTRLTVT.

This clonotype was detected only a few times. V gene TRBV5-1 combines with J gene TRBJ2-7; either TRBD1 or TRBD2 may supply D (6 bases each). This CDR3 spans 15 amino acids. V lost 4 bases to trimming and J lost 1 base, with 15 bases between them. In germline, CDR1 is SGHRS, CDR2 YFSETQ. CDR3 bases: TGCGCCAGCAGCGCGCGGGACACTTCATCCTACGAGCAGTACTTC. Its protein product is CASSARDTSSYEQYF.

This clonotype has only a few counts. The chain has TRBV27 and TRBJ1-1, with TRBD1 matching over 9 bases. The CDR3 has 14 residues. The V segment lost 5 bases and the J segment 5 bases; nucleotides outside the gene matches: 6. The germline CDR1 and CDR2 sequences are MNHEY and SMNVEV (reference sequence). CDR3 in amino acids: CASSTDRGGTEAFF. The DNA of the CDR3 is TGTGCCAGCAGTACGGACAGGGGCGGGACTGAAGCTTTCTTT.

The V gene is TRBV7-2, the J gene TRBJ1-2; D is unresolved. This CDR3 is 12 amino acids long. Trimming removed 7 bases from V and 7 bases from J, with 13 bases in between. Germline V gives CDR1 SGHTA, CDR2 FQGNSA. The CDR3 is CASNIADRGYTF. CDR3 bases: TGTGCCAGCAACATTGCTGACCGTGGCTACACCTTC.

With regard to this clonotype: One end of the junction fails to match germline, which may point to a read error. The CDR3 here is CASSPDRTYNEQFF. CDR3 nucleotides: TGCGCCAGCAGCCCCGATCGGACTTACAATGAGCAGTTCTTC. This chain joins TRBV7-2 and TRBJ2-1; tentatively, D is TRBD2 (5 bases). The CDR3 contains 14 residues. CDR1 SGHTA and CDR2 FQGNSA come from the germline V gene.

This chain connects TRBV27 to TRBJ2-7; the D gene is possibly TRBD1 (5 bases). The CDR3 length is 13 residues. V gave up 2 bases and J gave up 7 bases, with 12 bases separating them. Germline V gene data show CDR1 as MNHEY and CDR2 as SMNVEV (reference sequence). The CDR3 region has the DNA TGTGCCAGCAGTTTAGCCAGGGATGGAGAGCAGTACTTC. Translation: CASSLARDGEQYF.

The chain recombines TRBV4-3 with TRBJ2-5, with D unresolved. The CDR3 has 15 amino acids. V was shortened by 0 bases and J by 5 bases, with 13 bases between the two germline ends. From germline, CDR1 is LGHNA and CDR2 YSLEER. CDR3 region: CASSQDSSLGETQYF. CDR3 coding DNA: TGCGCCAGCAGCCAAGATTCGTCCCTAGGGGAGACCCAGTACTTC.

V and J are TRBV6-6 and TRBJ1-2, with a possible D match to TRBD1 (5 bases). Germline CDR1 is MNHNY and CDR2 is SVGAGI (reference sequence). The ends were cut back, 2 bases at V and 0 bases at J, with 16 bases in the middle. CDR3 length: 17 residues. The DNA of the CDR3 is TGTGCCAGCAGTTACCAGCGGCAGGGACCAACTAACTATGGCTACACCTTC. Translated, it gives CASSYQRQGPTNYGYTF.

This clonotype was detected many times. The V call is TRBV28, the J call TRBJ2-1; the match to TRBD2 covers 8 bases. The CDR3 totals 16 residues. The J segment lost 5 bases and the V segment lost 3 bases, leaving 9 bases of the junction unmatched. In germline, CDR1 is MDHEN, CDR2 SYDVKM. The CDR3: CASSFPLAGQDNEQFF. The CDR3 region has the DNA TGTGCCAGCAGTTTTCCTCTAGCGGGCCAAGACAATGAGCAGTTCTTC.

As for this clonotype: The junction shows a germline mismatch at one end, possibly a read error. The rearrangement joins TRBV20-1 to TRBJ2-5, with 8 nucleotides matching TRBD2. The CDR3 runs to 14 residues. Germline V gene lookup returns CDR1 DFQATT and CDR2 SNEGSKA (reference sequence). CDR3 DNA: TGCAGTTTCTCGGGAAGCGGGAGTAGCAAGACCCGGTACTTC. Its protein is CSFSGSGSSKTRYF.

The chain has TRBV10-2 and TRBJ2-1; 7 bases are shared with TRBD1. This CDR3 contains 16 residues. Trimming at V came to 2 bases and at J to 6 bases, leaving 10 bases not matched to a gene. In germline, CDR1 is WSHSY, CDR2 SAAADI. CDR3 in amino acids: CASSEAETGLSNEQFF. In DNA, the CDR3 is TGCGCCAGCAGTGAGGCCGAGACAGGGCTCTCCAATGAGCAGTTCTTC.

The chain uses TRBV20-1 and TRBJ1-1; a possible D gene is TRBD1 (5 bases). The CDR3 totals 14 residues. Trimming shortened V by 5 bases and J by 2 bases, and 15 bases separated the two germline ends. CDR1 and CDR2 (germline): DFQATT, SNEGSKA (reference sequence). CDR3: CSALGGGLNTEAFF. The CDR3 coding sequence is TGCAGTGCTCTCGGGGGAGGGCTCAACACTGAAGCTTTCTTT.

The chain couples TRBV15 to TRBJ1-2; a weak D match, TRBD1 (5 bases). The germline CDR1 and CDR2 sequences are LNHNV and YYDKDF (reference sequence). This CDR3 has 15 residues. V was trimmed by 5 bases and J by 2 bases, leaving 15 bases between them. This CDR3 reads CATSPPGGANYGYTF. The CDR3, as DNA: TGTGCCACCAGCCCCCCAGGAGGGGCCAACTATGGCTACACCTTC.

The table lists this clonotype with a few counts. The chain has TRBV24-1 and TRBJ2-1; 15 bases line up with TRBD2. Per germline, CDR1 KGHDR and CDR2 SFDVKD. The trim removed 4 bases at V and 8 bases at J, leaving 5 bases unmatched. The CDR3 spans 16 residues. CDR3 coding DNA: TGTGCCACCAGTGACCCCGGACTAGCGGGAGGGTATGAGCAGTTCTTC. As protein: CATSDPGLAGGYEQFF.

The rearrangement links TRBV7-8 to TRBJ2-1; a weak D match, TRBD2 (5 bases). Trimming cost V 2 bases and J 6 bases, with 14 bases left between them. Germline CDR1 and CDR2: SGHVS and FQNEAQ. This CDR3 has 15 amino acids. Written as DNA, the CDR3 is TGTGCCAGCAGCTTAAACAGCCCGAGGGTCAATGAGCAGTTCTTC. Translation gives CASSLNSPRVNEQFF.

This rearrangement joins TRBV18 to TRBJ1-1; D not certain. Germline V gene sequence: CDR1 KGHSH, CDR2 LQKENI. Deletions cut 1 base from V and 8 bases from J, with 8 bases between. This CDR3 comprises 12 residues. CDR3 amino acids: CASSPRGLEAFF. CDR3 sequence (DNA): TGTGCCAGCTCACCACGGGGTTTAGAAGCTTTCTTT.